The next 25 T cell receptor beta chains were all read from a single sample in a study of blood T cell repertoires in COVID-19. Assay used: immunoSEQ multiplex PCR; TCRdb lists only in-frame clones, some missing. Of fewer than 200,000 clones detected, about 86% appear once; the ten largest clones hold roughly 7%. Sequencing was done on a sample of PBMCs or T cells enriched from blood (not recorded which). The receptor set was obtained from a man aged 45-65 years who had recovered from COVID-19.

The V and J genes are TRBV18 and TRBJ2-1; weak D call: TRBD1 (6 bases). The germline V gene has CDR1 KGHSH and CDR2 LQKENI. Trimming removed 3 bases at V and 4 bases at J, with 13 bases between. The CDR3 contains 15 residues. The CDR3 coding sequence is TGTGCCAGCTCACCCCCCGGGACACTATACAATGAGCAGTTCTTC. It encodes CASSPPGTLYNEQFF.

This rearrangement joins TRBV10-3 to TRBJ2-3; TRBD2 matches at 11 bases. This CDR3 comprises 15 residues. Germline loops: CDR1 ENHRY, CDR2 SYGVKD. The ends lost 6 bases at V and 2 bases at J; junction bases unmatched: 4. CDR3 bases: TGTGCCATCAGCCTTAGCGGGGGGGTCACAGATACGCAGTATTTT. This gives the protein CAISLSGGVTDTQYF.

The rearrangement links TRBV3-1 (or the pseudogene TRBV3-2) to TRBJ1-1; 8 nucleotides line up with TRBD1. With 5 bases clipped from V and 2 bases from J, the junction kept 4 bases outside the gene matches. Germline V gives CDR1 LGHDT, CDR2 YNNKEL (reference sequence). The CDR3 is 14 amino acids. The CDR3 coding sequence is TGTGCCAGCAGCGAACAGGGGGTCAACACTGAAGCTTTCTTT. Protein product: CASSEQGVNTEAFF.

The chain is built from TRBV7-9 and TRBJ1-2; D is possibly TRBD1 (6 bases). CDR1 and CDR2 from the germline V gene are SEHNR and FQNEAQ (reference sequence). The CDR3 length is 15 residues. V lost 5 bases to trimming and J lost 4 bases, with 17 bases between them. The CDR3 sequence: CASSPQGQGSYGYTF. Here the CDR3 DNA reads TGTGCCAGCAGCCCCCAAGGGCAGGGGAGCTATGGCTACACCTTC.

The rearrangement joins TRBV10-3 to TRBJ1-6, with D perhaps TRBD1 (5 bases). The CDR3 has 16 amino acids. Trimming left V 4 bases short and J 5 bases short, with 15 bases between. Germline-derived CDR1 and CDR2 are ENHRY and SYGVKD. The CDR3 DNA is TGTGCCATCAGTGCCCTGGGGGGAGGGAATAATTCACCCCTCCACTTT. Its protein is CAISALGGGNNSPLHF.

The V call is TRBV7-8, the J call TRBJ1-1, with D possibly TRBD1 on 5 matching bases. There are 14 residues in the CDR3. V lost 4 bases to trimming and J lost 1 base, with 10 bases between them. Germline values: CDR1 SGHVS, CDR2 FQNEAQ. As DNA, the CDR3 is TGTGCCAGCAGCTCGACAGAATCGAACACTGAAGCTTTCTTT. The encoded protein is CASSSTESNTEAFF.

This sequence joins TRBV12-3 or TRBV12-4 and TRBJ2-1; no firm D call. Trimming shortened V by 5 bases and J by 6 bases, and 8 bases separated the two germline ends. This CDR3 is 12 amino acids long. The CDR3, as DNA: TGTGCCAGCAGTCCAGGCCTCAATGAGCAGTTCTTC. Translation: CASSPGLNEQFF.

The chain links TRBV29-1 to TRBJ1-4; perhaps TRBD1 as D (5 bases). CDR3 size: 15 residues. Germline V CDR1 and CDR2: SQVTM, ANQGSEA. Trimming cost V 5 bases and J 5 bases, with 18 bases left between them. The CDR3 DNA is TGCAGCGTTCGAGATAACAGGCCCCTAAATGAAAAACTGTTTTTT. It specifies CSVRDNRPLNEKLFF.

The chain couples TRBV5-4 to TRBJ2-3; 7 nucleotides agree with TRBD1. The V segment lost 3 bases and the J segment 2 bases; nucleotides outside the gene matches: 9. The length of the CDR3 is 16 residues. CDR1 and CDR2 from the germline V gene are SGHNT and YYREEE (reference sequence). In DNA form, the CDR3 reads TGTGCCAGCAGCTCTTATGGGACAGCTTACACAGATACGCAGTATTTT. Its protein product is CASSSYGTAYTDTQYF.

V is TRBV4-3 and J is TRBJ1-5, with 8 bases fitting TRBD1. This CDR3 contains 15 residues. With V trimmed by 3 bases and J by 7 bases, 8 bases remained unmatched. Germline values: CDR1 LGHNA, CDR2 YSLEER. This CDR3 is CASSHGQGAGQPQHF. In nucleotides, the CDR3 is TGCGCCAGCAGCCACGGACAGGGAGCGGGACAGCCCCAGCATTTT.

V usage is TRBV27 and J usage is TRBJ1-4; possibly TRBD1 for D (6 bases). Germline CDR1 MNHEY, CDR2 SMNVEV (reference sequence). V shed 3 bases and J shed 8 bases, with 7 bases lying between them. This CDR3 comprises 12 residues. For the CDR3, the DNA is TGTGCCAGCAGTTTCGACAGGGAAAAACTGTTTTTT. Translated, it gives CASSFDREKLFF.

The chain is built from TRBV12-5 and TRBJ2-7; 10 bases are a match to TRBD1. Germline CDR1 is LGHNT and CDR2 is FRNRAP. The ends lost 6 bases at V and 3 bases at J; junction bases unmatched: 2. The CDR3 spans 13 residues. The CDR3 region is CASGGTGVYEQYF. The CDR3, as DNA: TGTGCTAGTGGAGGGACAGGGGTCTACGAGCAGTACTTC.

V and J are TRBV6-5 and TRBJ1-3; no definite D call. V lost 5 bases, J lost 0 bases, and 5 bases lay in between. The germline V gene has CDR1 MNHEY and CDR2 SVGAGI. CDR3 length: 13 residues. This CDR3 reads CASSPVSGNTIYF. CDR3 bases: TGTGCCAGCAGTCCGGTCTCTGGAAACACCATATATTTT.

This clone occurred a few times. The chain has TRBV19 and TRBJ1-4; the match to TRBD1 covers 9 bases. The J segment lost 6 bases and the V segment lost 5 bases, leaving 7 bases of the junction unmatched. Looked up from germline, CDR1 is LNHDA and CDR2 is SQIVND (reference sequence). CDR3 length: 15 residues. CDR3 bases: TGTGCCAGTAGTGCCCCCGGGACAGGGTATGAAAAACTGTTTTTT. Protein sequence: CASSAPGTGYEKLFF.

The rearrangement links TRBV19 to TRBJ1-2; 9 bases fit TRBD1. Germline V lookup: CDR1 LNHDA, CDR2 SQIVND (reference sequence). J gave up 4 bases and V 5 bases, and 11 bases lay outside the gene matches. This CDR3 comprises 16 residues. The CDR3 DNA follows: TGTGCCAGTAGTCTACGTCCCGGGACAGGGTCCTATGGCTACACCTTC. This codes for CASSLRPGTGSYGYTF.

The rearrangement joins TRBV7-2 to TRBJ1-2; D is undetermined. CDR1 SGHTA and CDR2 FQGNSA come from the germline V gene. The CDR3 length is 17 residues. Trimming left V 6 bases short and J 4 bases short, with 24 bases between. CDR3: CASSNPPREKGGYGYTF. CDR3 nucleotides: TGTGCCAGCAGTAACCCACCCCGGGAGAAAGGTGGCTATGGCTACACCTTC.

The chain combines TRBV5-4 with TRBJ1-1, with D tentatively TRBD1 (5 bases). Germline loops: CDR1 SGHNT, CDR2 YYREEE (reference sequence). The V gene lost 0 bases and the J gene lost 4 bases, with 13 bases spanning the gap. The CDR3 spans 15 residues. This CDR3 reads CASSLAKGKVTEAFF. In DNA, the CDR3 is TGTGCCAGCAGCTTGGCCAAGGGGAAGGTCACTGAAGCTTTCTTT.

CDR3 DNA: TGTGCCAGCAGTCGCGGGAACAATCAGCCCCAGCATTTT. Residues: CASSRGNNQPQHF. The chain carries TRBV9 and TRBJ1-5; D is unclear. V lost 5 bases, J lost 3 bases, and 9 bases lay in between. The CDR3 contains 13 residues. Germline V CDR1 and CDR2: SGDLS, YYNGEE.

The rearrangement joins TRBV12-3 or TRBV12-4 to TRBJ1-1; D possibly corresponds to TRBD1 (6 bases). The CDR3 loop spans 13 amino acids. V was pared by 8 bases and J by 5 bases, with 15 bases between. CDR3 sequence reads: CASHPGVGTEAFF. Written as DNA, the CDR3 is TGTGCCAGCCACCCAGGGGTAGGAACTGAAGCTTTCTTT.

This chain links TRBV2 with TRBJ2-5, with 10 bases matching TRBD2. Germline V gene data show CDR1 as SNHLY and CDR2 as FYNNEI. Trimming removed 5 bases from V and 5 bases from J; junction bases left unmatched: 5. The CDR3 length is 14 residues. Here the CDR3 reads CASSSGGVYETQYF. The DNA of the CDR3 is TGTGCCAGCAGTAGCGGGGGGGTATATGAGACCCAGTACTTC.

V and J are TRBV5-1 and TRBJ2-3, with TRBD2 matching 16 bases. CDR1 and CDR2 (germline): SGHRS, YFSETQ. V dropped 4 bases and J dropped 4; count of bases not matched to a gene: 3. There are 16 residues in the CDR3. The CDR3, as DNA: TGCGCCAGCAGCCCGGGACTAGCGGGGGGGCCAGATACGCAGTATTTT. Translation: CASSPGLAGGPDTQYF.

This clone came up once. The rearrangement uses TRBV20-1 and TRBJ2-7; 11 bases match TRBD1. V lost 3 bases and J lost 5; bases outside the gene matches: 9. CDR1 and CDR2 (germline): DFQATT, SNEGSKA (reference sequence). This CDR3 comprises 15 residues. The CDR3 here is CSASSGTGGPHEQYF. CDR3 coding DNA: TGCAGTGCTAGTTCAGGGACAGGGGGACCCCACGAGCAGTACTTC.

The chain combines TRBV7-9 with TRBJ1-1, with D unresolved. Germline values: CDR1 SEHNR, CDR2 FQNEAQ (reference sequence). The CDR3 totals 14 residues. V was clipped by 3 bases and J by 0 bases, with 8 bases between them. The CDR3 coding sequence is TGTGCCAGCAGCTTCGAGTCCGTGAACACTGAAGCTTTCTTT. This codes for CASSFESVNTEAFF.

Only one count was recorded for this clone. In DNA, the CDR3 is TGTGCCTGGGTGTCGAAGGGTAACAGGCAATTTTATGGCTACACCTTC. Its translation is CAWVSKGNRQFYGYTF. This chain uses TRBV30 with TRBJ1-2, with D possibly being TRBD1 (5 bases). The length of the CDR3 is 16 residues. From germline, CDR1 is GTSNPN and CDR2 SVGIG (reference sequence). V dropped 5 bases and J dropped 5 bases, with 24 bases sitting between them.

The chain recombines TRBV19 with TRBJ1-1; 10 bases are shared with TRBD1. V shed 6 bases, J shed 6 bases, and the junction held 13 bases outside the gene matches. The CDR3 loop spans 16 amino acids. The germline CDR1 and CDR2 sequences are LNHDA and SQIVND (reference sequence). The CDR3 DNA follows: TGTGCCAGTAGAAAAGGACAGGGGGAGAGTAGCGCTGAAGCTTTCTTT. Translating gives CASRKGQGESSAEAFF.